This T cell receptor (beta chain) was recorded in a study of technical replicates of blood from a handful of donors. Repertoires were generated with immunoSEQ multiplex PCR, while TCRdb's copy carries only in-frame clones and drops some. The data hold approximately 70,000 clones, with about 97% observed a single time. Per the germline V gene, CDR1 is LNHDA and CDR2 is SQIVND (reference sequence). The V end lost 3 bases, the J end lost 2 bases, and 14 bases lay between the germline ends. The CDR3 sequence is 15 residues long. The clonotype originates from a human donor in good health. Sequencing used T cells isolated from PBMCs. This chain connects TRBV19 to TRBJ2-7, with D perhaps TRBD2 (5 bases). CDR3 protein: CASSILGLGTYEQYF. As DNA, the CDR3 is TGTGCCAGTAGTATCCTTGGACTGGGAACCTACGAGCAGTACTTC.